The following is a T cell receptor beta chain sequence with its context. The V gene's germline CDR1 is SGHTA and CDR2 FQGNSA. V shed 5 bases and J shed 5 bases, with 12 bases lying between them. The CDR3 is 13 amino acids. Sequenced material consisted of expressed TCRB transcripts (all of the isolated RNA was reverse transcribed). Assay: immunoSEQ multiplex PCR; the TCRdb copy retains only in-frame clones and omits some. The sample includes roughly 300,000 clones, 12% to 15% seen only once; the top ten take approximately 6.7%. The sample belongs to a study of beta chain features in type 1 diabetes. V gene TRBV7-2 combines with J gene TRBJ1-2; D is unclear. This clonotype was obtained from a young man in good health. The material sequenced was central memory CD4+ T cells from blood. CDR3 amino acids: CASSEGGFYGYTF. CDR3 DNA sequence: TGTGCCAGCAGCGAAGGAGGTTTTTATGGCTACACCTTC.